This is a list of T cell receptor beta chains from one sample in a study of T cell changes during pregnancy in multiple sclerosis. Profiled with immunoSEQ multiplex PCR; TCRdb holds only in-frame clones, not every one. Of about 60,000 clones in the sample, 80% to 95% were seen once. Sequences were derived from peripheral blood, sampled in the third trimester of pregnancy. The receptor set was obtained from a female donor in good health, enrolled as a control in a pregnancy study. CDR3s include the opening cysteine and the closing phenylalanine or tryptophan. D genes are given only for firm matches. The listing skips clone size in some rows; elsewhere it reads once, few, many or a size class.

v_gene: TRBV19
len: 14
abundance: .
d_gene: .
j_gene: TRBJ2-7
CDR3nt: TGTGCCAGTAGTCCCGGGACTTTAAACTACGAGCAGTACTTC
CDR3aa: CASSPGTLNYEQYF

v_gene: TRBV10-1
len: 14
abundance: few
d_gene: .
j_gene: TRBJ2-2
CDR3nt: TGCGCCAGCAGTGGGACACTGAACACCGGGGAGCTGTTTTTT
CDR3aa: CASSGTLNTGELFF

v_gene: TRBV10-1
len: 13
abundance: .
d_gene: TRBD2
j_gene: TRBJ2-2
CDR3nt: TGCGCCAGCGGGAGGGCGAACACCGGGGAGCTGTTTTTT
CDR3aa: CASGRANTGELFF

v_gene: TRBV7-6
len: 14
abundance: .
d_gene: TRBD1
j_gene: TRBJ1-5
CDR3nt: TGTGCCAGCAGCCCCGGGACAGTCAATCAGCCCCAGCATTTT
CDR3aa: CASSPGTVNQPQHF

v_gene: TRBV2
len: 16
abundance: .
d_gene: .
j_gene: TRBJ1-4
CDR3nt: TGTGCCAGCAGTTCTCTAAGGGGGTCAGGGCCAGAAAAACTGTTTTTT
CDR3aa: CASSSLRGSGPEKLFF

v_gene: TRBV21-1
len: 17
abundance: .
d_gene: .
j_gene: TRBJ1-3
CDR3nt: TGTGCCAGCAGCAAACATTGGACTGTCCTCTCTGGAAACACCATATATTTT
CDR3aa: CASSKHWTVLSGNTIYF

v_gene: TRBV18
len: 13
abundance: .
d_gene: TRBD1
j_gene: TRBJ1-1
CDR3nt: TGTGCCAGCTCACCGTCGACAGGGCCTGAAGCTTTCTTT
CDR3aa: CASSPSTGPEAFF

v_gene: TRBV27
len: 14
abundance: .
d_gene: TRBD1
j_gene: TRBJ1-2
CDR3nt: TGTGCCAGCAGTTCCCGGACAGGCCCTTATGGCTACACCTTC
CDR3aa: CASSSRTGPYGYTF

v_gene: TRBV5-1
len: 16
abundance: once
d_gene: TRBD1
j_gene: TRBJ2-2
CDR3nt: TGCGCCAGCAGCTTGGGGGACAGGGTAAACACCGGGGAGCTGTTTTTT
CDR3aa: CASSLGDRVNTGELFF

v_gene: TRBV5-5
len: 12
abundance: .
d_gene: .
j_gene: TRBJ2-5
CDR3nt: TGTGCCAGCAGCTTGTTCCAGGCGACCCAGTACTTC
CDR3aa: CASSLFQATQYF

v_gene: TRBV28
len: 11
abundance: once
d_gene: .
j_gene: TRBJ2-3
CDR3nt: TGTGCCAGCAGCCTCACAGATACGCAGTATTTT
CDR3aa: CASSLTDTQYF

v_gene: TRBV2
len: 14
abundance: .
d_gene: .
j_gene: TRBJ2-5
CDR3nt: TGTGCCAGCGTTATCGGGGGGCCCCAAGAGACCCAGTACTTC
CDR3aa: CASVIGGPQETQYF

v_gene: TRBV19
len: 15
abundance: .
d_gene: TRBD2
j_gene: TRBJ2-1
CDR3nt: TGTGCCAGTACCTTGACTAGCCTCTCCTACAATGAGCAGTTCTTC
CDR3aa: CASTLTSLSYNEQFF

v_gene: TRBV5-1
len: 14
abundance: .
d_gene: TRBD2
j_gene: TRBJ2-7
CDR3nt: TGCGCCAGCACGGACGGGACTAGCGGCTACGAGCAGTACTTC
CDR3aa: CASTDGTSGYEQYF

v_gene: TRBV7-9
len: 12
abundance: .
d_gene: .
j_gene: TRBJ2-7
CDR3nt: TGTGCCAGCAGCTCCGACAACTACGAGCAGTACTTC
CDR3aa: CASSSDNYEQYF

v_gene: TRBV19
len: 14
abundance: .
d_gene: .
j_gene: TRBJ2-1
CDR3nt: TGTGCCAGTAGTATAGTGCTAATCCACAATGAGCAGTTCTTC
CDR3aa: CASSIVLIHNEQFF

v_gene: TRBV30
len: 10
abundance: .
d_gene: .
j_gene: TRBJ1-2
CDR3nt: TGTGCCTGGGAGGGAGGTGGCTACACCTTC
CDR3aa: CAWEGGGYTF

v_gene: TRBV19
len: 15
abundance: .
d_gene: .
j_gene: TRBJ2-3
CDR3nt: TGTGCCAGTAGTAGTCGGGAGCAGGTTACAGATACGCAGTATTTT
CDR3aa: CASSSREQVTDTQYF

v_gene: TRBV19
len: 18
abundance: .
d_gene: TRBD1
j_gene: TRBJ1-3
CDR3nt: TGTGCCAGTAGTACCCTCCCACCGGGACAGGGGACTGGAAACACCATATATTTT
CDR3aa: CASSTLPPGQGTGNTIYF

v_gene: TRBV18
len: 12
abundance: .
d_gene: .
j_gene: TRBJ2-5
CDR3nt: TGTGCCAGCTCACCCCGTCCAGAGACCCAGTACTTC
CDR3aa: CASSPRPETQYF

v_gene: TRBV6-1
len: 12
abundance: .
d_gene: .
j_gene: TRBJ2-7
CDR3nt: TGTGCCAGCGGGAGCGCATCCTACGAGCAGTACTTC
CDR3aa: CASGSASYEQYF

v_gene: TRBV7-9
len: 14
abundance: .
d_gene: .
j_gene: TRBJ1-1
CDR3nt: TGTGCCAGCAGCTTGGCAGGGAGGCACACTGAAGCTTTCTTT
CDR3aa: CASSLAGRHTEAFF

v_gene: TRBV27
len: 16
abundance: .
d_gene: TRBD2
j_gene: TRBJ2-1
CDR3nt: TGTGCCAGCAGTTTACTAGCGGGAGAGACATACAATGAGCAGTTCTTC
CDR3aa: CASSLLAGETYNEQFF

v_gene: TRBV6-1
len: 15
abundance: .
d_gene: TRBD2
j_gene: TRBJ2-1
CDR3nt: TGTGCCAGCAAACTTCCAGCGGGAGGGCCTAATGAGCAGTTCTTC
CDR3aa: CASKLPAGGPNEQFF

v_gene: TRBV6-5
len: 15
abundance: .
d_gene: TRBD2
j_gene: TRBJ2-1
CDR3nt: TGTGCCAGCAGTTCCCCTAGCGGGAGGTACAATGAGCAGTTCTTC
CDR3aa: CASSSPSGRYNEQFF

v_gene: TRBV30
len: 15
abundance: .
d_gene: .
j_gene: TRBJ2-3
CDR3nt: TGTGCCTGGAGTGTAATGATAGGAGGTACGGGTACGCAGTATTTT
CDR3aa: CAWSVMIGGTGTQYF

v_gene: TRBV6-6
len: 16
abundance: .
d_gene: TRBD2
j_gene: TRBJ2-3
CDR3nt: TGTGCCAGCACCCAGTCTAGCGGGAGTTGGGAAGATACGCAGTATTTT
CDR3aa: CASTQSSGSWEDTQYF

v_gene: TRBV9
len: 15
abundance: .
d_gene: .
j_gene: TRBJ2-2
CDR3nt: TGTGCCAGCAGCGCAGCCTTAGGGGGCACCGGGGAGCTGTTTTTT
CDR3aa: CASSAALGGTGELFF

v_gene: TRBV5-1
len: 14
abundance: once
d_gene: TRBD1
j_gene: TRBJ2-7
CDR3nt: TGCGCCAGCAGCGCCGGACAGGGGGTCTACGAGCAGTACTTC
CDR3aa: CASSAGQGVYEQYF

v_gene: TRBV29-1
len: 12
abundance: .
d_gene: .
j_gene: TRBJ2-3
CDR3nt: TGCAGCGCCCCGATGGGCTCAGATACGCAGTATTTT
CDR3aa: CSAPMGSDTQYF

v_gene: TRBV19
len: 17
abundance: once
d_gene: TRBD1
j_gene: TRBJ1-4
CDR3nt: TGTGCCAGTAGAACAGGGGGCAGGCCGGTTATGGATGAAAAACTGTTTTTT
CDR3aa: CASRTGGRPVMDEKLFF

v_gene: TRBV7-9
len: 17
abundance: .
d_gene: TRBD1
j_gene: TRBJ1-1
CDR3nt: TGTGCCAGCAGCCCCGATCAGGGGGCTTACATGAACACTGAAGCTTTCTTT
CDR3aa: CASSPDQGAYMNTEAFF

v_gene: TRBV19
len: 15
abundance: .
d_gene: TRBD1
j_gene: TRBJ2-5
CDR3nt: TGTGCCAGTAGTTCAACGAGACAGGGGGAAGAGACCCAGTACTTC
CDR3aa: CASSSTRQGEETQYF

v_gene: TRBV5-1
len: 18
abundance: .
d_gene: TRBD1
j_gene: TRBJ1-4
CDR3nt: TGCGCCAGCAGCTTGGGTCGAGGCAGGGGGCGAGATAATGAAAAACTGTTTTTT
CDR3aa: CASSLGRGRGRDNEKLFF

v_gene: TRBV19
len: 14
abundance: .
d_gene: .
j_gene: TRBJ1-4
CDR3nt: TGTGCCAGTAGTAAGATGGGACTTAATGAAAAACTGTTTTTT
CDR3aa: CASSKMGLNEKLFF

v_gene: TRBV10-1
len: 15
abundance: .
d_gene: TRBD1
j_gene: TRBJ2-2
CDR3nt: TGCGCCAGCAGCGGGGACAGGGATTTCACCGGGGAGCTGTTTTTT
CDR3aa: CASSGDRDFTGELFF

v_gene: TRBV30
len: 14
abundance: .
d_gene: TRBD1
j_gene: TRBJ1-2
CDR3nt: TGTGCCTCATGGGGGGACAGGGCCTTCTATGGCTACACCTTC
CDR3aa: CASWGDRAFYGYTF